A selection of T cell receptor beta chains follows, all from one sample in a study of T-cell memory formation after mild COVID-19. MiXCR, applied by TCRdb to the 5' RACE reads, yields one record per CDR3 protein. The data hold 260,000 or so distinct CDR3 sequences, with roughly 17% observed a single time. Sequenced input: PBMCs or a T cell subset sorted from them (not recorded which). The receptor source for this set is a man younger than 35 who had mild COVID-19 (a few samples of this study predate the infection). Cell type and time point are not known. Each CDR3 is given with its conserved first and last residue. The D gene is left open where the match is weak. Expanded clones are given a class, and other clones once, few, many or no size at all.

NA,NA,TRBV3-1,TRBJ2-7,TGTGCCAGCAGGGCAACTGAATTCGAGCAGTACTTC,CASRATEFEQYF
NA,NA,TRBV7-6,TRBJ2-2,TGTGCCAGCAGCGCCCGATCGACAGTCAACGGGGAGCTGTTTTTT,CASSARSTVNGELFF
few,NA,TRBV5-6,TRBJ2-3,TGTGCCAGCAGCACCGGGACTCAGGGGGCGCAGTATTTT,CASSTGTQGAQYF
NA,NA,TRBV7-2,TRBJ2-5,TGTGCCAGCAGCTTAGGGCACGTCCCACGGGCCCAGTACTTC,CASSLGHVPRAQYF
NA,NA,TRBV4-1,TRBJ1-4,TGCGCCAGCAGCCAAGATCCGGGGGTTTGGGGGCCCCAGGTCCATAATGAAAAACTGTTTTTT,CASSQDPGVWGPQVHNEKLFF
NA,NA,TRBV7-2,TRBJ1-6,TGTGCCAGCAGCATAGCCTTACAGAGCTCCTATAATTCACCCCTCCACTTT,CASSIALQSSYNSPLHF
NA,NA,TRBV5-1,TRBJ2-3,TGCGCCAGCAGCTCAGCTTTTGGGACAACGTGGCGAGATACGCAGTATTTT,CASSSAFGTTWRDTQYF
NA,NA,TRBV4-1,TRBJ1-1,TGCGCCAGCAGCCTGTACGATACAGGGTTTAACACTGAAGCTTTCTTT,CASSLYDTGFNTEAFF
many,NA,TRBV27,TRBJ1-2,TGTGCCAGCAGTTTGACCGGACTGTATGGCTACACCTTC,CASSLTGLYGYTF
NA,NA,TRBV9,TRBJ2-2,TGTGCCAGCAGCCCTACCCTAAGGGCGAACACCGGGGAGCTGTTTTTT,CASSPTLRANTGELFF
few,NA,TRBV7-9,TRBJ2-3,TGTGCCAGCGCTTGGGTAACTAGCACAGATACGCAGTATTTT,CASAWVTSTDTQYF
NA,NA,TRBV7-2,TRBJ1-5,TGTGCCAGCAGCCTCCAGGCTTCGTTCATCAATCAGCCCCAGCATTTT,CASSLQASFINQPQHF
many,NA,TRBV29-1,TRBJ1-1,TGCAGCGTTGATCGCAGCACTGAAGCTTTCTTT,CSVDRSTEAFF
NA,TRBD1,TRBV20-1,TRBJ2-1,TGCAGTGCTAGAGCCGGGACAGGGGTCAACAATGAGCAGTTCTTC,CSARAGTGVNNEQFF